A single T cell receptor (beta chain) is shown here with its context. Generated by immunoSEQ multiplex PCR, the TCRdb table keeps only in-frame clones and is missing some. The sample has around 60,000 clones, around nine tenths seen once. This sample stems from a study of T cell changes during pregnancy in multiple sclerosis. Germline assignment: CDR1 SGHAT and CDR2 FQNNGV. This CDR3 region has 14 residues. V was cut by 5 bases and J by 2 bases, with 11 bases left in between. The rearrangement uses TRBV11-2 and TRBJ2-3, with a possible D match to TRBD2 (6 bases). The receptor's source is a female donor with multiple sclerosis, enrolled in a pregnancy study. Material: peripheral blood, obtained in the second trimester of pregnancy. The CDR3 DNA sequence: TGTGCCAGCAGCCAGACTAGGGCCACAGATACGCAGTATTTT. It codes for CASSQTRATDTQYF.